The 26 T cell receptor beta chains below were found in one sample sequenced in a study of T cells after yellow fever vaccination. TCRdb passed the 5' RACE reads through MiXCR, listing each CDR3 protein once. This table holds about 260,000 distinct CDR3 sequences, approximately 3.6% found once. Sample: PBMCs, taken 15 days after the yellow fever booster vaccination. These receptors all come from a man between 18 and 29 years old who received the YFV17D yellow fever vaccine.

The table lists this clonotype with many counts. Here the CDR3 DNA reads TGTGCCAGCAGCGCCGACTGGCGAGTCACTGAAGCTTTCTTT. Residues: CASSADWRVTEAFF. V gene TRBV12-3 or TRBV12-4 combines with J gene TRBJ1-1; no clear D gene. This CDR3 contains 14 residues. The V end was cut by 6 bases, the J end by 4 bases, with 15 bases between.

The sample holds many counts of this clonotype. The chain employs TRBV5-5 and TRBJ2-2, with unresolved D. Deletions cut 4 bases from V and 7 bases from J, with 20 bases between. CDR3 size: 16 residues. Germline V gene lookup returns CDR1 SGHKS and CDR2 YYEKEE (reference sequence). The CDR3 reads CASSARVPDGGGELFF. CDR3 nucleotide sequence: TGTGCCAGCAGCGCCCGGGTCCCTGACGGTGGCGGGGAGCTGTTTTTT. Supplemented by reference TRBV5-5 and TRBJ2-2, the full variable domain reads DAGVTQSPTHLIKTRGQQVTLRCSPISGHKSVSWYQQVLGQGPQFIFQYYEKEERGRGNFPDRFSARQFPNYSSELNVNALLLGDSALYLCASSARVPDGGGELFFGEGSRLTVL.

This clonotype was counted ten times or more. CDR3 residues: CASSIGLSAPATEAFF. The CDR3, as DNA: TGTGCCAGTAGTATTGGGTTGAGCGCCCCGGCCACTGAAGCTTTCTTT. The chain joins TRBV19 to TRBJ1-1, with D unclear. Trimming left V 3 bases short and J 4 bases short, with 18 bases between. Germline values: CDR1 LNHDA, CDR2 SQIVND (reference sequence). This CDR3 has 16 residues. The whole variable domain, remainder taken from reference TRBV19 and TRBJ1-1, is DGGITQSPKYLFRKEGQNVTLSCEQNLNHDAMYWYRQDPGQGLRLIYYSQIVNDFQKGDIAEGYSVSREKKESFPLTVTSAQKNPTAFYLCASSIGLSAPATEAFFGQGTRLTVV.

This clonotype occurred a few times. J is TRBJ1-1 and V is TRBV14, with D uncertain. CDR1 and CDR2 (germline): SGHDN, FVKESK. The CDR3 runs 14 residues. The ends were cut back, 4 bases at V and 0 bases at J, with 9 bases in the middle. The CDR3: CASSRDPMNTEAFF. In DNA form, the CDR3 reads TGTGCCAGCAGCCGAGACCCTATGAACACTGAAGCTTTCTTT.

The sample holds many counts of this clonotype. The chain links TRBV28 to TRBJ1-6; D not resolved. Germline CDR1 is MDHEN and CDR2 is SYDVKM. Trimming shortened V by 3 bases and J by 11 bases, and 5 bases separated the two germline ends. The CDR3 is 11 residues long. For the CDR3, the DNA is TGTGCCAGCAGTTTTAGAACACCCCTCCACTTT. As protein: CASSFRTPLHF.

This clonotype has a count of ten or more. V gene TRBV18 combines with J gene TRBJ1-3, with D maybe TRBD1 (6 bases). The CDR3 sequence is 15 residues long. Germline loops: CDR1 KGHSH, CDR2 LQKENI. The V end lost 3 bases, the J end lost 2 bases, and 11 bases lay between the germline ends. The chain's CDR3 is CASSPQGITGNTIYF. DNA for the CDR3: TGTGCCAGCTCACCTCAGGGGATCACTGGAAACACCATATATTTT.

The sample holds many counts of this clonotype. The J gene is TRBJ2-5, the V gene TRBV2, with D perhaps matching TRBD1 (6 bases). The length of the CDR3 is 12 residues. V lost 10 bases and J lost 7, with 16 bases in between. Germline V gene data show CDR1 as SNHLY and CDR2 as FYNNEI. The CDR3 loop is CATARGLGTQYF. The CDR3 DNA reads TGTGCCACCGCCAGGGGCTTGGGGACCCAGTACTTC. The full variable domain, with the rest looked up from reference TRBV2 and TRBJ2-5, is EPEVTQTPSHQVTQMGQEVILRCVPISNHLYFYWYRQILGQKVEFLVSFYNNEISEKSEIFDDQFSVERPDGSNFTLKIRSTKLEDSAMYFCATARGLGTQYFGPGTRLLVL.

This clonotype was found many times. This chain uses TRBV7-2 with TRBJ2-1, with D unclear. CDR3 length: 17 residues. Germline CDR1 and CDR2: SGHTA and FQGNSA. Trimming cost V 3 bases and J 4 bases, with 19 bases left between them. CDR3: CASSLGNTRLGYNEQFF. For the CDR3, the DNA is TGTGCCAGCAGCTTGGGGAATACCAGGCTAGGGTACAATGAGCAGTTCTTC.

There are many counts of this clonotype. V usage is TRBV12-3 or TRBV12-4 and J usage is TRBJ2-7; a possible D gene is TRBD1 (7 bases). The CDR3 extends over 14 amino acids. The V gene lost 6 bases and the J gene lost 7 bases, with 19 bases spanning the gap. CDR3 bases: TGTGCCAGCAGCCCCGACAGGGAGGTGAGGGAGCAGTACGTC. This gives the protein CASSPDREVREQYV.

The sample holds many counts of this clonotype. The CDR3 nucleotides are TGTGCCAGCAGCTTAGGTGTAGCGATGACTCTTTGGACCCAGTACTTC. Translating gives CASSLGVAMTLWTQYF. This chain joins TRBV7-9 and TRBJ2-5; possibly TRBD2 for D (5 bases). The V gene lost 1 base and the J gene lost 7 bases, with 19 bases spanning the gap. This CDR3 is 16 amino acids long. CDR1 is SEHNR and CDR2 is FQNEAQ in the germline V gene (reference sequence).

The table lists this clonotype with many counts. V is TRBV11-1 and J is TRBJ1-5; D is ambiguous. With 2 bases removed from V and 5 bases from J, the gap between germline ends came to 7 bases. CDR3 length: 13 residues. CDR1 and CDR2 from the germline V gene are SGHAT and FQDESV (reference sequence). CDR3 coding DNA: TGTGCCAGCAGCTTATCCGACTATCAGCCCCAGCATTTT. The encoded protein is CASSLSDYQPQHF.

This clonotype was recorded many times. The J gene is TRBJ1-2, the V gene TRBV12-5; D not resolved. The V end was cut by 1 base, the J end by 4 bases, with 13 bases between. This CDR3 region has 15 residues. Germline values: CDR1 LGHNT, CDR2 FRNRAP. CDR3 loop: CASGLGAGRSYGYTF. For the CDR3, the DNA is TGTGCTAGTGGTTTGGGGGCCGGGAGATCCTATGGCTACACCTTC.

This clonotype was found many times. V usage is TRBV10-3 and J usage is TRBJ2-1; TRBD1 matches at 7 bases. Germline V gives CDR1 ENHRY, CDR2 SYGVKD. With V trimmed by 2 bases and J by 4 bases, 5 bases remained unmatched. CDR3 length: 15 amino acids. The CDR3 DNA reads TGTGCCATCAGTGAGACAGGGGTCGGATACAATGAGCAGTTCTTC. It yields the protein CAISETGVGYNEQFF.

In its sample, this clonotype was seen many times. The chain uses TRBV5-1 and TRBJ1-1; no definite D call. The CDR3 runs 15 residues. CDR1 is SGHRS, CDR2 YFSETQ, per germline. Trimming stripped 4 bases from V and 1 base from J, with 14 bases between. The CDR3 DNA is TGCGCCAGCAGCCCGTCCCCCGGGGAGAACACTGAAGCTTTCTTT. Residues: CASSPSPGENTEAFF.

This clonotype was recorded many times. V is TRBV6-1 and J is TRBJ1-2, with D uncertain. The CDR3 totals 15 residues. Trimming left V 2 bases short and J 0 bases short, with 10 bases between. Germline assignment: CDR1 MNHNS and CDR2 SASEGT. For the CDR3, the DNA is TGTGCCAGCAGTGAATTTGGTGGAACTAACTATGGCTACACCTTC. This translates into CASSEFGGTNYGYTF.

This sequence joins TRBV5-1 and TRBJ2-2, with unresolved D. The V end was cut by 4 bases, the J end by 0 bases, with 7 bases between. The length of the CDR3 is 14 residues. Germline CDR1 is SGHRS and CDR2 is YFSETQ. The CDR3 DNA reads TGCGCCAGCAGCACACAACCGAACACCGGGGAGCTGTTTTTT. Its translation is CASSTQPNTGELFF. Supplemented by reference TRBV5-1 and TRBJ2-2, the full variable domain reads KAGVTQTPRYLIKTRGQQVTLSCSPISGHRSVSWYQQTPGQGLQFLFEYFSETQRNKGNFPGRFSGRQFSNSRSEMNVSTLELGDSALYLCASSTQPNTGELFFGEGSRLTVL.

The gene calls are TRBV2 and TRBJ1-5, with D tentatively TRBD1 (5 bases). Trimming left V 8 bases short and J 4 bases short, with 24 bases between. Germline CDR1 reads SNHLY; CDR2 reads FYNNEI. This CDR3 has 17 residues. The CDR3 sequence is CASGPPDTPSWNQPQHF. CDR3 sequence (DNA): TGTGCCAGCGGTCCTCCGGACACCCCTAGTTGGAATCAGCCCCAGCATTTT.

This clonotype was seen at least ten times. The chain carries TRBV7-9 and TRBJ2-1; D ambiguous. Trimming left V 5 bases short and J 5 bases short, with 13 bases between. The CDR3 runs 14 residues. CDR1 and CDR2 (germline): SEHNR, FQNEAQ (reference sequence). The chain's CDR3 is CASSPPSGHNEQFF. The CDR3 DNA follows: TGTGCCAGCAGCCCACCGTCCGGGCACAATGAGCAGTTCTTC.

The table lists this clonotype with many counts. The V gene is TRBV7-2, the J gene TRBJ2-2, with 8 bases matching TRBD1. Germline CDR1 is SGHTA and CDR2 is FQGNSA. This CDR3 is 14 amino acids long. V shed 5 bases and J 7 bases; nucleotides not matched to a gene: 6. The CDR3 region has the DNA TGTGCCAGCAGCCAGGGGGCCCCTTTCGGGGAGCTGTTTTTT. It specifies CASSQGAPFGELFF.

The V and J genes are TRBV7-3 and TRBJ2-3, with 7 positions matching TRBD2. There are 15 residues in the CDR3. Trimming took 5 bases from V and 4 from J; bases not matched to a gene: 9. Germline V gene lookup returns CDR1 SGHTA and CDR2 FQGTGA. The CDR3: CASSPGGWYADTQYF. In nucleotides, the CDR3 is TGTGCCAGCAGCCCCGGGGGGTGGTACGCAGATACGCAGTATTTT.

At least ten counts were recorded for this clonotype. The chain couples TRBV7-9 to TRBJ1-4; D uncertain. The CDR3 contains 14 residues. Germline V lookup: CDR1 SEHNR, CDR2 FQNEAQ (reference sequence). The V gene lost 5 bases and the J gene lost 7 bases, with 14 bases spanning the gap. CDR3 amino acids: CASSEVFYGEKLFF. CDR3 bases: TGTGCCAGCAGCGAGGTCTTTTATGGTGAAAAACTGTTTTTT.

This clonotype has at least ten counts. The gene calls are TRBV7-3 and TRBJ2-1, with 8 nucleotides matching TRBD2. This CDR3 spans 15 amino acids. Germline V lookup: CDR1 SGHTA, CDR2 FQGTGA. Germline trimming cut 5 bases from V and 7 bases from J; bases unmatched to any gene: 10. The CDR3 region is CASSLRTSSLNEQFF. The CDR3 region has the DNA TGTGCCAGCAGCCTAAGGACTAGCAGTTTGAATGAGCAGTTCTTC.

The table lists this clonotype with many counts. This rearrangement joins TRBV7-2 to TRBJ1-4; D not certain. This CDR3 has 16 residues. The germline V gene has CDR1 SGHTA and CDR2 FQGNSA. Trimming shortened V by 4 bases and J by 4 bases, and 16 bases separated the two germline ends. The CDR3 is CASSSPPGRSNEKLFF. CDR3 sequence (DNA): TGTGCCAGCAGCTCGCCCCCCGGGAGAAGTAATGAAAAACTGTTTTTT. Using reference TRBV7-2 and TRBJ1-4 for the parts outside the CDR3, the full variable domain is GAGVSQSPSNKVTEKGKDVELRCDPISGHTALYWYRQSLGQGLEFLIYFQGNSAPDKSGLPSDRFSAERTGGSVSTLTIQRTQQEDSAVYLCASSSPPGRSNEKLFFGSGTQLSVL.

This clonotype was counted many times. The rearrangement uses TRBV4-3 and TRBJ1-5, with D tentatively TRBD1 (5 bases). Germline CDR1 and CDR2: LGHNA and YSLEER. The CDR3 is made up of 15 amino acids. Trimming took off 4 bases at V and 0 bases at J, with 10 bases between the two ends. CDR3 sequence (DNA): TGCGCCAGCAGCCCGGGACCCCTTAGCAATCAGCCCCAGCATTTT. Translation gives CASSPGPLSNQPQHF.

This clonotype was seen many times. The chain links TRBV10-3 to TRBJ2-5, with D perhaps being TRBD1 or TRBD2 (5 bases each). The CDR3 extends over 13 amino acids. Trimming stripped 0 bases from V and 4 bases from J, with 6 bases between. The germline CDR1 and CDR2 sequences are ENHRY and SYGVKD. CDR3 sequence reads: CAISESRGETQYF. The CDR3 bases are TGTGCCATCAGTGAGTCGAGGGGAGAGACCCAGTACTTC.

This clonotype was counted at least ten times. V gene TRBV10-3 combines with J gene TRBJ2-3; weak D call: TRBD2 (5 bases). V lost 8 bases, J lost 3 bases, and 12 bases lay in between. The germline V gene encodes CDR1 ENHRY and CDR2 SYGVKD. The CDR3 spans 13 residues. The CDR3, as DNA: TGTGCCATCCTAGTCGCGGGTACAGATACGCAGTATTTT. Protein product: CAILVAGTDTQYF.